Listed here are 8 T cell receptor beta chains from one sample, sequenced in a study of OX40 agonist ivuxolimab in advanced cancers. Clones were sequenced by immunoSEQ multiplex PCR, and TCRdb holds only the in-frame ones, with some missing. The table records 40,000 to 55,000 clones, 80% to 90% of them present only once. Sequenced material: CD4+ or CD8+ T cells sorted from blood, taken in a trial of the OX40 agonist ivuxolimab. The receptor source for this set is an adult with an advanced solid tumor such as melanoma, head and neck, liver or kidney cancer.

Only a few counts were recorded for this clone. This rearrangement joins TRBV19 to TRBJ2-1; 9 nucleotides match TRBD1. CDR1 and CDR2 (germline): LNHDA, SQIVND (reference sequence). The CDR3 is made up of 13 amino acids. V was clipped by 8 bases and J by 9 bases; unmatched bases: 8. CDR3 sequence: CASAGTGWGEQFF. The CDR3 DNA is TGTGCCAGTGCCGGGACAGGGTGGGGTGAGCAGTTCTTC.

The gene calls are TRBV30 and TRBJ2-7; a weak D match, TRBD2 (6 bases). Deletions cut 2 bases from V and 3 bases from J, with 8 bases between. This CDR3 has 12 amino acids. Germline V gene lookup returns CDR1 GTSNPN and CDR2 SVGIG (reference sequence). CDR3 residues: CAWSLGLYEQYF. CDR3 bases: TGTGCCTGGAGTTTGGGACTCTACGAGCAGTACTTC.

CDR3 loop: CASSYQGIGGYTF. CDR3 DNA sequence: TGTGCCAGCAGTTATCAGGGAATAGGCGGCTACACCTTC. The chain recombines TRBV6-5 with TRBJ1-2; weak D call: TRBD1 (5 bases). From germline, CDR1 is MNHEY and CDR2 SVGAGI. The V end was cut by 3 bases, the J end by 8 bases, with 13 bases between. The CDR3 consists of 13 residues.

The CDR3 region has the DNA TGTGCCAGCAGCCTCTGGGAGGTGGGGTACGAGCAGTACTTC. Translation: CASSLWEVGYEQYF. The rearrangement uses TRBV7-9 and TRBJ2-7; TRBD2 might be the D (6 bases). Looked up from germline, CDR1 is SEHNR and CDR2 is FQNEAQ (reference sequence). This CDR3 has 14 amino acids. Trimming left V 5 bases short and J 4 bases short, with 15 bases between.

This chain uses TRBV6-1 with TRBJ1-5; 8 nucleotides align to TRBD1. The CDR3 extends over 17 amino acids. Germline V gene data show CDR1 as MNHNS and CDR2 as SASEGT. V shed 0 bases, J shed 4 bases, and the junction held 8 bases outside the gene matches. CDR3 residues: CASSEASRGRTNQPQHF. DNA of the CDR3: TGTGCCAGCAGTGAAGCTTCCAGGGGGCGAACGAATCAGCCCCAGCATTTT.

This chain uses TRBV6-1 with TRBJ1-1; weak D call: TRBD1 (5 bases). Trimming took off 11 bases at V and 10 bases at J, with 20 bases between the two ends. Per the germline V gene, CDR1 is MNHNS and CDR2 is SASEGT. This CDR3 region has 12 residues. CDR3 DNA: TGTGCCGACGGGGGACTCCGAGAGGGAGCTTTCTTT. The encoded protein is CADGGLREGAFF.

This clone was observed a single time. J is TRBJ1-1 and V is TRBV6-5; 10 bases are shared with TRBD1. Germline loops: CDR1 MNHEY, CDR2 SVGAGI. The CDR3 totals 14 residues. J was trimmed by 5 bases and V by 5 bases; bases with no gene match: 5. The CDR3 sequence: CASSPDRGRTEAFF. The CDR3 DNA reads as TGTGCCAGCAGTCCAGACAGGGGGCGGACTGAAGCTTTCTTT.

The V gene is TRBV4-1, the J gene TRBJ1-2; D is uncertain. V was clipped by 2 bases and J by 4 bases, with 11 bases between them. There are 14 residues in the CDR3. Germline CDR1 MGHRA, CDR2 YSYEKL. This chain's CDR3 is CASSQSPGGYGYTF. CDR3 sequence (DNA): TGCGCCAGCAGCCAAAGTCCGGGTGGCTATGGCTACACCTTC.